A single sample gave rise to the 18 T cell receptor beta chains below, sequenced in a study of human T cells and chemical hapten exposure. The time point here: pre-sensitization, week 0. The treatment: therapeutic diphenylcyclopropenone sensitization with weekly scalp DPC. TCRdb fed the RACE reads into MiXCR, producing one record per CDR3 protein. The profile shows over 70,000 distinct CDR3 sequences, about 14% of them singletons. Sequences were derived from whole blood, sampled in connection with sensitization to the hapten diphenylcyclopropenone (DPC). These receptors all stem from a woman aged 45-65 years with alopecia areata. Some clones in this sample may be carry-over from other donors' samples.

The chain employs TRBV7-9 and TRBJ2-1, with D possibly matching TRBD1 (5 bases). The CDR3 has 16 amino acids. Germline lookup yields CDR1 SEHNR and CDR2 FQNEAQ (reference sequence). Trimming cost V 4 bases and J 9 bases, with 22 bases left between them. CDR3 residues: CASSSALTGSRSEQFF. CDR3 DNA sequence: TGTGCCAGCAGCTCAGCCCTAACAGGATCCCGGAGTGAGCAGTTCTTC.

The chain joins TRBV29-1 to TRBJ2-7; 8 bases fit TRBD2. CDR3 size: 13 residues. Germline assignment: CDR1 SQVTM and CDR2 ANQGSEA. The V gene end was trimmed by 8 bases and the J gene end by 6 bases; junction bases not matched to a gene: 12. The CDR3 nucleotides are TGCAGCACCCGGCAAGCGGGAGCGAGCGAGCAGTACTTC. Residues: CSTRQAGASEQYF.

This clonotype came up a few times. This chain connects TRBV10-1 to TRBJ2-5; D call uncertain. This CDR3 spans 13 amino acids. Trimming left V 4 bases short and J 5 bases short, with 11 bases between. Germline-derived CDR1 and CDR2 are WNHNN and SYGVQD (reference sequence). The CDR3 bases are TGCGCCAGCAGTGCTATGGGTTCCGAGACCCAGTACTTC. Protein product: CASSAMGSETQYF.

This clonotype appeared a few times. V usage is TRBV19 and J usage is TRBJ1-2; D gene uncertain. V was pared by 10 bases and J by 8 bases, with 11 bases between. Germline-derived CDR1 and CDR2 are LNHDA and SQIVND (reference sequence). CDR3 size: 10 residues. For the CDR3, the DNA is TGTGCCACCGGGGTCGGGGGCTACACCTTC. Protein: CATGVGGYTF.

The table lists this clonotype with a few counts. The chain recombines TRBV28 with TRBJ1-1; D might be TRBD1 (6 bases). Germline CDR1 and CDR2: MDHEN and SYDVKM. Trimming stripped 6 bases from V and 0 bases from J, with 14 bases between. The CDR3 has 15 residues. CDR3 sequence: CASSKTGHMNTEAFF. CDR3 bases: TGTGCCAGCAGCAAAACGGGACACATGAACACTGAAGCTTTCTTT.

The chain joins TRBV5-1 to TRBJ2-5, with TRBD2 matching over 10 bases. CDR1 SGHRS and CDR2 YFSETQ come from the germline V gene. CDR3 length: 20 residues. The junction had 14 bases not matched to a gene; V was cut back by 0 bases and J by 0 bases. CDR3 sequence (DNA): TGCGCCAGCAGCTTGGGTCTGGCTAGCGGGAGTATCAGGTACCAAGAGACCCAGTACTTC. Translated: CASSLGLASGSIRYQETQYF.

Many counts were recorded for this clonotype. This sequence joins TRBV20-1 and TRBJ2-7; no firm D call. Trimming took off 4 bases at V and 4 bases at J, with 5 bases between the two ends. CDR1 and CDR2 (germline): DFQATT, SNEGSKA (reference sequence). The CDR3 has 10 residues. CDR3 DNA sequence: TGCAGTGCTACAGATTACGAGCAGTACTTC. Amino acids: CSATDYEQYF.

This clonotype was recorded at least ten times. The rearrangement uses TRBV29-1 and TRBJ2-1; 10 bases match TRBD2. The germline CDR1 and CDR2 sequences are SQVTM and ANQGSEA. This CDR3 is 14 amino acids long. J was trimmed by 5 bases and V by 4 bases; bases with no gene match: 5. DNA of the CDR3: TGCAGCGTTGCTACTAGCGGGGCCCACAATGAGCAGTTCTTC. This encodes CSVATSGAHNEQFF.

This clonotype was seen a handful of times. V gene TRBV7-2 combines with J gene TRBJ1-4; D possibly corresponds to TRBD1 (5 bases). V gave up 5 bases and J gave up 6 bases, with 19 bases separating them. Germline CDR1 SGHTA, CDR2 FQGNSA. The CDR3 extends over 16 amino acids. In DNA form, the CDR3 reads TGTGCCAGCAGCCCCCTCCTCGGAAGGGGAGATGAAAAACTGTTTTTT. Its translation is CASSPLLGRGDEKLFF.

This clonotype was detected only a few times. The V and J genes are TRBV7-6 and TRBJ2-3; 14 bases are shared with TRBD2. CDR1 is SGHVS and CDR2 is FNYEAQ in the germline V gene. The CDR3 extends over 16 amino acids. The V gene end was trimmed by 1 base and the J gene end by 6 bases; junction bases not matched to a gene: 3. The CDR3 reads CASSLGLAGGSDTQYF. CDR3 nucleotides: TGTGCCAGCAGCTTAGGACTAGCGGGAGGGTCCGATACGCAGTATTTT. Together with reference TRBV7-6 and TRBJ2-3, the CDR3 gives the full variable domain: GAGVSQSPRYKVTKRGQDVALRCDPISGHVSLYWYRQALGQGPEFLTYFNYEAQQDKSGLPNDRFSAERPEGSISTLTIQRTEQRDSAMYRCASSLGLAGGSDTQYFGPGTRLTVL.

The rearrangement uses TRBV7-6 and TRBJ2-1, with 8 bases lining up with TRBD1. Germline CDR1 is SGHVS and CDR2 is FNYEAQ. Trimming removed 5 bases from V and 7 bases from J; junction bases left unmatched: 13. The CDR3 consists of 16 residues. The CDR3 sequence is CASSLASRDRMNEQFF. The CDR3 coding sequence is TGTGCCAGCAGCCTCGCATCACGGGACAGGATGAATGAGCAGTTCTTC.

The J gene is TRBJ2-6, the V gene TRBV6-5; D not certain. Deletions cut 9 bases from V and 2 bases from J, with 5 bases between. The V gene's germline CDR1 is MNHEY and CDR2 SVGAGI. The CDR3 spans 12 residues. CDR3 DNA: TGTGCCAGTATGACTGGGGCCAACGTCCTGACTTTC. Translated: CASMTGANVLTF.

The DNA for the CDR3 is TGTGCCAGCAGCTTTCGTCCTAGCGTTGATACGCAGTATTTT. This codes for CASSFRPSVDTQYF. The genes are TRBV11-2 and TRBJ2-3; weak D call: TRBD2 (6 bases). This CDR3 is built from 14 residues. Trimming removed 3 bases from V and 6 bases from J, with 13 bases in between. Germline loops: CDR1 SGHAT, CDR2 FQNNGV. The variable domain in full, with the rest retrieved from reference TRBV11-2 and TRBJ2-3, is EAGVAQSPRYKIIEKRQSVAFWCNPISGHATLYWYQQILGQGPKLLIQFQNNGVVDDSQLPKDRFSAERLKGVDSTLKIQPAKLEDSAVYLCASSFRPSVDTQYFGPGTRLTVL.

This clonotype occurred a few times. The chain carries TRBV15 and TRBJ1-2, with D unclear. This CDR3 is built from 15 residues. Germline V gene data show CDR1 as LNHNV and CDR2 as YYDKDF (reference sequence). V dropped 0 bases and J dropped 6 bases, with 14 bases sitting between them. CDR3 loop: CATSRDFQLRHGYTF. The CDR3 nucleotides read TGTGCCACCAGCAGAGATTTTCAGCTTCGGCATGGCTACACCTTC.

This clonotype appeared many times. The chain couples TRBV29-1 to TRBJ1-1; D unclear. The V end lost 7 bases, the J end lost 5 bases, and 14 bases lay between the germline ends. CDR3 length: 12 residues. Per the germline V gene, CDR1 is SQVTM and CDR2 is ANQGSEA. The CDR3 DNA follows: TGCAGCGCCCACCTCTCCGTTACTGAAGCTTTCTTT. Translation: CSAHLSVTEAFF.

Details on this clonotype: At one end the junction does not follow the germline gene, possibly because of a read error. The V call is TRBV6-1, the J call TRBJ2-3; 7 positions agree with TRBD2. CDR1 and CDR2 from the germline V gene are MNHNS and SASEGT. This CDR3 has 16 residues. The CDR3 region is CASSDRGRALSDTKYF. CDR3 bases: TGTGCCAGCAGTGACCGGGGGAGGGCCCTCTCAGATACGAAGTATTTT.

The chain couples TRBV9 to TRBJ2-3; TRBD2 matches 11 bases. The J segment lost 0 bases and the V segment lost 3 bases, leaving 3 bases of the junction unmatched. CDR1 is SGDLS and CDR2 is YYNGEE in the germline V gene. This CDR3 comprises 16 residues. CDR3 in DNA: TGTGCCAGCAGCGAAGGGACTAGCGGTAGCACAGATACGCAGTATTTT. Translated: CASSEGTSGSTDTQYF.

This clonotype was counted only a few times. The chain is built from TRBV12-3 or TRBV12-4 and TRBJ1-6; weak D call: TRBD1 (5 bases). V was clipped by 3 bases and J by 8 bases, with 14 bases between them. The CDR3 sequence is 15 residues long. The CDR3 is CASSFVGGTHSPLHF. The CDR3 DNA reads TGTGCCAGCAGTTTCGTTGGGGGGACTCATTCACCCCTCCACTTT.